A single sample is the source of the 17 T cell receptor beta chains below, sequenced in a study of blood T cell repertoires in COVID-19 (dated by TCRdb to about 2020). Library method: the immunoSEQ multiplex PCR assay. This immuneACCESS table, as held by TCRdb, lists in-frame sequences with V and J called but not all clones. Of the missing ones, under half trace to an unresolved V gene in checked studies; the others have no known cause. This sample holds some 240,000 clones; about four fifths were observed only once. The biggest ten clones account for 6.5% to 8.5% of the sample. Sequenced sample: peripheral blood. The receptors were sampled from a woman aged 80 or over with COVID-19, enrolled during active disease.

The chain recombines TRBV5-8 with TRBJ2-1; 10 positions match TRBD2. Germline CDR1 SGHTS, CDR2 YDEGEE. Trimming at V came to 3 bases and at J to 3 bases, leaving 6 bases not matched to a gene. CDR3 length: 16 residues. CDR3 nucleotide sequence: TGTGCCAGCAGCTCAACGACTAGCGGGTTCTACAATGAGCAGTTCTTC. Residues: CASSSTTSGFYNEQFF.

This chain uses TRBV5-1 with TRBJ1-6; maybe TRBD1 (5 bases). CDR1 SGHRS and CDR2 YFSETQ come from the germline V gene. V was trimmed by 0 bases and J by 14 bases, leaving 15 bases between them. The CDR3 covers 14 residues. The CDR3 sequence is CASSLANRSSTLHF. The CDR3 nucleotides read TGCGCCAGCAGCTTGGCCAACAGGTCTTCCACCCTCCACTTT. The whole variable domain, remainder taken from reference TRBV5-1 and TRBJ1-6, is KAGVTQTPRYLIKTRGQQVTLSCSPISGHRSVSWYQQTPGQGLQFLFEYFSETQRNKGNFPGRFSGRQFSNSRSEMNVSTLELGDSALYLCASSLANRSSTLHFGNGTRLTVT.

The J gene is TRBJ2-5, the V gene TRBV5-1; a possible D gene is TRBD2 (5 bases). Trimming cost V 0 bases and J 4 bases, with 10 bases left between them. The germline gives CDR1 SGHRS, CDR2 YFSETQ. CDR3 length equals 14 residues. The CDR3 spells CASSLGGLGETQYF. CDR3 in DNA: TGCGCCAGCAGCTTGGGAGGGCTGGGAGAGACCCAGTACTTC.

V and J are TRBV4-1 and TRBJ2-3; TRBD2 matches 12 bases. The CDR3 has 15 residues. The trim removed 6 bases at V and 1 base at J, leaving 2 bases unmatched. Germline assignment: CDR1 MGHRA and CDR2 YSYEKL. Here the CDR3 reads CASSRTSGGTDTQYF. CDR3 sequence (DNA): TGCGCCAGCAGTCGGACTAGCGGGGGCACAGATACGCAGTATTTT.

This clone was seen more than once but under ten times. The chain links TRBV5-5 to TRBJ1-1; possible D gene TRBD1, 5 bases. Trimming took off 4 bases at V and 1 base at J, with 14 bases between the two ends. CDR3 length: 15 amino acids. CDR1 and CDR2 (germline): SGHKS, YYEKEE (reference sequence). The DNA for the CDR3 is TGTGCCAGCAGCGTGGGGGGAGGGACGAACACTGAAGCTTTCTTT. Translating it yields CASSVGGGTNTEAFF.

The CDR3 protein is CAISESRDASPQHF. The CDR3 DNA reads TGTGCCATCAGTGAGTCGAGGGATGCGTCGCCCCAGCATTTT. The V gene is TRBV10-3, the J gene TRBJ1-5; D unclear. Trimming took off 0 bases at V and 9 bases at J, with 12 bases between the two ends. Germline V lookup: CDR1 ENHRY, CDR2 SYGVKD. The CDR3 spans 14 residues.

This chain uses TRBV11-2 with TRBJ2-1, with a possible D match to TRBD2 (8 bases). The CDR3 sequence is 14 residues long. Germline CDR1 is SGHAT and CDR2 is FQNNGV. Deletions cut 0 bases from V and 15 bases from J, with 18 bases between. CDR3 in DNA: TGTGCCAGCAGCTTAGATGGGGCCCGGGAGGGGGCGTTCTTC. Its translation is CASSLDGAREGAFF.

The rearrangement links TRBV11-3 to TRBJ2-7, with 9 bases fitting TRBD1. The CDR3 covers 18 residues. Germline loops: CDR1 SGHNT, CDR2 YENEEA. V lost 4 bases to trimming and J lost 7 bases; unmatched junction nucleotides: 20. The CDR3 spells CASSSPQTGTGILEEQYF. CDR3 nucleotides: TGTGCCAGCAGCTCTCCCCAAACCGGGACAGGGATCTTGGAAGAGCAGTACTTC. Combining the CDR3 with reference TRBV11-3 and TRBJ2-7 gives the whole variable domain EAGVVQSPRYKIIEKKQPVAFWCNPISGHNTLYWYLQNLGQGPELLIRYENEEAVDDSQLPKDRFSAERLKGVDSTLKIQPAELGDSAVYLCASSSPQTGTGILEEQYFGPGTRLTVT.

The chain employs TRBV9 and TRBJ1-3, with a possible D match to TRBD1 (6 bases). This CDR3 contains 16 residues. The V gene lost 4 bases and the J gene lost 4 bases, with 18 bases spanning the gap. From germline, CDR1 is SGDLS and CDR2 YYNGEE. The CDR3 is CASSLGQGLGGNTIYF. In DNA, the CDR3 is TGTGCCAGCAGCCTAGGTCAGGGGTTGGGGGGAAACACCATATATTTT.

The genes are TRBV3-1 (or the pseudogene TRBV3-2) and TRBJ2-3; perhaps TRBD1 as D (7 bases). Deletions cut 1 base from V and 1 base from J, with 15 bases between. CDR1 and CDR2 (germline): LGHDT, YNNKEL (reference sequence). The CDR3 totals 17 residues. This CDR3 is CASSQGVAGQRTDTQYF. The CDR3 DNA reads as TGTGCCAGCAGCCAAGGCGTGGCGGGACAGCGCACAGATACGCAGTATTTT.

CDR3 DNA: TGCGCCAGCAGTGGGGCCGGGACTAGCGGGAGGGAGCCAGATACGCAGTATTTT. Its protein product is CASSGAGTSGREPDTQYF. The J gene is TRBJ2-3, the V gene TRBV10-1, with TRBD2 matching 16 bases. The germline CDR1 and CDR2 sequences are WNHNN and SYGVQD (reference sequence). Germline trimming cut 4 bases from V and 4 bases from J; bases unmatched to any gene: 8. The CDR3 sequence is 18 residues long.

This chain joins TRBV11-2 and TRBJ2-7, with D possibly being TRBD2 (5 bases). Trimming shortened V by 1 base and J by 6 bases, and 7 bases separated the two germline ends. Germline CDR1 and CDR2: SGHAT and FQNNGV. The CDR3 sequence is 12 residues long. The CDR3 loop reads CASSLVGIEQYF. CDR3 nucleotide sequence: TGTGCCAGCAGCTTAGTCGGGATCGAGCAGTACTTC.

Comments on this clone: The germline gene is not matched at one end of the junction; a read error may be the cause. The chain carries TRBV7-7 and TRBJ2-5, with D possibly being TRBD2 (7 bases). CDR1 SSHAT and CDR2 FNYEAQ come from the germline V gene (reference sequence). The CDR3 sequence is 15 residues long. The CDR3 bases are TGTGCTAGCAGCTTATCCGGGGGGCGAGGGGAGACCCAGTACTTC. Protein: CASSLSGGRGETQYF.

This clone was counted once. V usage is TRBV6-6 and J usage is TRBJ1-1; 9 positions match TRBD1. The trim removed 3 bases at V and 5 bases at J, leaving 7 bases unmatched. CDR1 MNHNY and CDR2 SVGAGI come from the germline V gene (reference sequence). CDR3 length: 15 residues. In DNA, the CDR3 is TGTGCCAGCAGTTATCACCGGACAGGGGAGACTGAAGCTTTCTTT. As protein: CASSYHRTGETEAFF.

This rearrangement joins TRBV5-1 to TRBJ1-1; D possibly corresponds to TRBD1 (5 bases). This CDR3 is 13 amino acids long. The germline V and J ends were trimmed by 2 bases and 1 base, with 6 bases remaining between them. Germline CDR1 and CDR2: SGHRS and YFSETQ. CDR3 DNA: TGCGCCAGCAGCTTTGACAGGAACACTGAAGCTTTCTTT. It is translated as CASSFDRNTEAFF.

The chain couples TRBV4-1 to TRBJ1-5, with a possible D match to TRBD1 (5 bases). The V and J ends lost 4 bases and 2 bases respectively, with 9 bases between them. CDR3 length equals 14 residues. Germline CDR1 MGHRA, CDR2 YSYEKL. CDR3 in amino acids: CASSLGGGNQPQHF. CDR3 nucleotide sequence: TGCGCCAGCAGCCTGGGGGGGGGCAATCAGCCCCAGCATTTT.

The genes are TRBV30 and TRBJ1-2, with 8 nucleotides matching TRBD1. The germline V gene encodes CDR1 GTSNPN and CDR2 SVGIG (reference sequence). The V gene end was trimmed by 1 base and the J gene end by 8 bases; junction bases not matched to a gene: 6. The CDR3 consists of 13 residues. In DNA form, the CDR3 reads TGTGCCTGGAGTGACACAGGGGGAGAGGGCTACACCTTC. Its protein product is CAWSDTGGEGYTF. Drawing the rest from reference TRBV30 and TRBJ1-2, the complete variable domain is SQTIHQWPATLVQPVGSPLSLECTVEGTSNPNLYWYRQAAGRGLQLLFYSVGIGQISSEVPQNLSASRPQDRQFILSSKKLLLSDSGFYLCAWSDTGGEGYTFGSGTRLTVV.